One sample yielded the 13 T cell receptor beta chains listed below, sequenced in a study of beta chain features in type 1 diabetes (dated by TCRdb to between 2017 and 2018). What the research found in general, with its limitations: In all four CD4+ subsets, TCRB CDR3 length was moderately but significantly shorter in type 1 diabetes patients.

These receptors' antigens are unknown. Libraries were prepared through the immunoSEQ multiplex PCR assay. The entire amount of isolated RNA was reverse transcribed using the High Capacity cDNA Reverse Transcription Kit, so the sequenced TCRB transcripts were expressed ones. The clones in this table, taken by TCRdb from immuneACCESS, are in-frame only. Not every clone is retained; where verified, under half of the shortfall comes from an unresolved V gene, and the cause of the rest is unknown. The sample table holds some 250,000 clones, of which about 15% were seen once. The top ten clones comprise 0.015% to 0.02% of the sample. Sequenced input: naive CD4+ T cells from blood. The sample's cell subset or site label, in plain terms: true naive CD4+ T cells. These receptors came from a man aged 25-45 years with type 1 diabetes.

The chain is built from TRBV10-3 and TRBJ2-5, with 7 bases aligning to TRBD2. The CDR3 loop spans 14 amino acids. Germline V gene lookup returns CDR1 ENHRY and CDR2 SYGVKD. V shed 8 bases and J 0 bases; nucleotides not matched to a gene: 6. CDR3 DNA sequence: TGTGCCATCGGGTGGGAGGGCTACCAAGAGACCCAGTACTTC. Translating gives CAIGWEGYQETQYF.

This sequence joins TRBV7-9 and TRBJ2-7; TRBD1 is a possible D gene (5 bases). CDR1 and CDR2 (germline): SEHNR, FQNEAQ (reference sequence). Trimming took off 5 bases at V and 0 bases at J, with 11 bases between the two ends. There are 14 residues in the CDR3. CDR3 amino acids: CASSSSGISYEQYF. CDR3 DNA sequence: TGTGCCAGCAGCAGCTCAGGGATCTCCTACGAGCAGTACTTC. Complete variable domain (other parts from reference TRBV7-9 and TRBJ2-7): DTGVSQNPRHKITKRGQNVTFRCDPISEHNRLYWYRQTLGQGPEFLTYFQNEAQLEKSRLLSDRFSAERPKGSFSTLEIQRTEQGDSAMYLCASSSSGISYEQYFGPGTRLTVT.

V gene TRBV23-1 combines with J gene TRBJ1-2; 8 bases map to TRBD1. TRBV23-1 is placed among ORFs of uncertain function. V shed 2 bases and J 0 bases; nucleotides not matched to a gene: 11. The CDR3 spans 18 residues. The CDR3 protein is CASSQRGRGRVPNYGYTF. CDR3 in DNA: TGCGCCAGCAGTCAAAGGGGCAGGGGGCGGGTCCCTAACTATGGCTACACCTTC.

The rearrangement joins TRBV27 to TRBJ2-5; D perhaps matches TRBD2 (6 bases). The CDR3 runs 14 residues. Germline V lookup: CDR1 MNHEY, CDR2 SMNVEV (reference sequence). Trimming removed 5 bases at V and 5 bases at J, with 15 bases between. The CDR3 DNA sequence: TGTGCCAGCAGTCCCTATGGGGCGGGGGAGACCCAGTACTTC. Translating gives CASSPYGAGETQYF.

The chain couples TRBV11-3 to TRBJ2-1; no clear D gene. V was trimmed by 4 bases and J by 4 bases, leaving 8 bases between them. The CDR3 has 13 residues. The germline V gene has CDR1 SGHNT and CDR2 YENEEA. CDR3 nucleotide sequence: TGTGCCAGCAGCTCGACGGGTTACAATGAGCAGTTCTTC. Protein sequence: CASSSTGYNEQFF. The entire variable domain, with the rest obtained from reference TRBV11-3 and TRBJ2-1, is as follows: EAGVVQSPRYKIIEKKQPVAFWCNPISGHNTLYWYLQNLGQGPELLIRYENEEAVDDSQLPKDRFSAERLKGVDSTLKIQPAELGDSAVYLCASSSTGYNEQFFGPGTRLTVL.

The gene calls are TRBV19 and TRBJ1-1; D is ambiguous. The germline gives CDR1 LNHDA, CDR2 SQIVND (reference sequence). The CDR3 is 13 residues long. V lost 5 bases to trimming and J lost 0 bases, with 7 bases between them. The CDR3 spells CASSRTMNTEAFF. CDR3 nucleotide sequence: TGTGCCAGTAGTCGGACTATGAACACTGAAGCTTTCTTT. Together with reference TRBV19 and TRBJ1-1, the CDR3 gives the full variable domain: DGGITQSPKYLFRKEGQNVTLSCEQNLNHDAMYWYRQDPGQGLRLIYYSQIVNDFQKGDIAEGYSVSREKKESFPLTVTSAQKNPTAFYLCASSRTMNTEAFFGQGTRLTVV.

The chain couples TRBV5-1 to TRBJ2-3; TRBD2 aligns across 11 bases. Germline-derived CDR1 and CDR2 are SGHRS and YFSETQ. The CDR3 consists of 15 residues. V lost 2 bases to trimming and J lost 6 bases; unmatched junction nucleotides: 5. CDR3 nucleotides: TGCGCCAGCAGCTTTAGCGGGAGGGGGAAGGATACGCAGTATTTT. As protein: CASSFSGRGKDTQYF.

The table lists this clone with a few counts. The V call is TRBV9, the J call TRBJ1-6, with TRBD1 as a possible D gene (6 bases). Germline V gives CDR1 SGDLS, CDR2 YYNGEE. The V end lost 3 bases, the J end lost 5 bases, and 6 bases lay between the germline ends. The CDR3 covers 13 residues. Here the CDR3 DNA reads TGTGCCAGCAGCGACAGGGATAATTCACCCCTCCACTTT. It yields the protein CASSDRDNSPLHF.

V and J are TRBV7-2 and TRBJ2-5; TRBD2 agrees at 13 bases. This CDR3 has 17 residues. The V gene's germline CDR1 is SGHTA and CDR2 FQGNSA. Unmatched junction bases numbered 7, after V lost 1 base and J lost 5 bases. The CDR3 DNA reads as TGTGCCAGCAGCTTAGAAGGGACTAGCGGGATTGGTGAGACCCAGTACTTC. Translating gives CASSLEGTSGIGETQYF.

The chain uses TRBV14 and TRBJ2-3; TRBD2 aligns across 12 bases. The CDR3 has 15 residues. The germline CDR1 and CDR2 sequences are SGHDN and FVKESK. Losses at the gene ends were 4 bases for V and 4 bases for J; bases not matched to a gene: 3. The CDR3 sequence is CASSPLAGGADTQYF. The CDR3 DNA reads TGTGCCAGCAGCCCCCTAGCGGGAGGGGCAGATACGCAGTATTTT.

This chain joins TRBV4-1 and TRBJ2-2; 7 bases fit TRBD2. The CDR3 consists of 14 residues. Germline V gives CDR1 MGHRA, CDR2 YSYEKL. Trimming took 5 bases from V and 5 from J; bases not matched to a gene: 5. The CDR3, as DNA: TGCGCCAGCAGCAGGGAGGGATGGACCGGGGAGCTGTTTTTT. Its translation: CASSREGWTGELFF.

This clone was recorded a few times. Here the CDR3 reads CASSYSIGGKNTEAFF. In nucleotides, the CDR3 is TGTGCCAGCAGTTACTCGATAGGAGGGAAAAACACTGAAGCTTTCTTT. The chain recombines TRBV6-6 with TRBJ1-1; D not resolved. The germline V gene encodes CDR1 MNHNY and CDR2 SVGAGI (reference sequence). Deletions cut 0 bases from V and 2 bases from J, with 13 bases between. There are 16 residues in the CDR3.

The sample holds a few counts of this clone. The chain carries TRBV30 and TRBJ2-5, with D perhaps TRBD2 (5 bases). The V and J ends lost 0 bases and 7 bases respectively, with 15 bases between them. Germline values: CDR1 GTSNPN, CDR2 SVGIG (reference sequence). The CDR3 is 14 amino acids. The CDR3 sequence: CAWSVTGKGGTQYF. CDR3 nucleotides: TGTGCCTGGAGTGTAACCGGGAAAGGTGGGACCCAGTACTTC.